These T cell receptor beta chains were read from a single sample in a study of T cell responses to AZD1222 COVID-19 vaccine. The method was immunoSEQ multiplex PCR; TCRdb's version includes in-frame clones alone and lacks a portion of them. This sample has under 200,000 clones, with about 95% found just once. Sequencing used peripheral blood, obtained on day 0 of AZD1222 vaccination. The receptors shown here come from an adult in good health. CDR3s include the opening cysteine and the closing phenylalanine or tryptophan. Fields, in order: V gene, J gene, clone size, CDR3 protein. The size entry is marked missing in some rows and otherwise reads once, few, many or a size class.

>TRBV6-5|TRBJ2-7|-
CASSPSGTDDEQYF
>TRBV7-9|TRBJ1-1|-
CASSLAPTGIFTEAFF
>TRBV27|TRBJ2-7|-
CASSPAGGPFYEQYF
>TRBV18|TRBJ1-1|-
CASSLSQNTEAFF
>TRBV5-5|TRBJ1-1|-
CASSQGVVRNTEAFF
>TRBV2|TRBJ1-1|-
CASSQGITEAFF
>TRBV28|TRBJ1-3|-
CASSLGLISGNTIYF
>TRBV6-6|TRBJ1-1|once
CASSETSERTEAFF
>TRBV7-9|TRBJ1-2|-
CASSLSWDHYGYTF
>TRBV10-3|TRBJ1-2|once
CAIRDRGSSYYGYTF
>TRBV29-1|TRBJ2-1|-
CSGQALTYNEQFF
>TRBV5-5|TRBJ2-2|-
CASSLGGAGELFF
>TRBV30|TRBJ1-5|-
CAWSEDSANQPQHF
>TRBV7-9|TRBJ1-1|-
CASKLSLSGEDTEAFF
>TRBV29-1|TRBJ2-6|-
CSVGGTGTSGANVLTF
>TRBV15|TRBJ1-5|-
CATSRPYFRGPGNQPQHF
>TRBV19|TRBJ1-1|-
CASSTTGMNTEAFF
>TRBV5-4|TRBJ2-3|-
CASSLPLGTGAQKYF
>TRBV3-1/TRBV3-2|TRBJ2-3|-
CASSSLAGEDTQYF
>TRBV28|TRBJ2-1|-
CASSLSVFRVWSRAYNEQFF
>TRBV7-9|TRBJ2-1|-
CASSPARTSGSLYEQFF
>TRBV5-1|TRBJ1-4|-
CASSLSLGQISEKLFF
>TRBV28|TRBJ1-1|-
CASRRVNTEAFF
>TRBV5-1|TRBJ2-1|-
CASSPGTSGHYNEQFF
>TRBV6-4|TRBJ1-1|-
CASRPGQWNSEAFF
>TRBV3-1/TRBV3-2|TRBJ2-5|-
CASSQVLAGGSQETQYF
>TRBV2|TRBJ2-2|-
CASGGAGTNTGELFF
>TRBV6-6|TRBJ1-2|-
CASRLDRNYGYTF
>TRBV27|TRBJ1-1|-
CASSPKGQGAGLFLNTEAFF
>TRBV7-9|TRBJ1-2|-
CASSFRDGYTF
>TRBV13|TRBJ2-1|once
CASSGREAYNEQFF
>TRBV6-4|TRBJ2-3|-
CASSDSTLSTDTQYF
>TRBV6-5|TRBJ2-1|-
CASSHGTSGSYEQFF
>TRBV10-2|TRBJ1-1|once
CASIRVLDTEAFF
>TRBV11-2|TRBJ1-2|-
CASSFTGAEANYGYTF
>TRBV30|TRBJ2-7|-
CAWSGTSGSNEQYF
>TRBV23-1|TRBJ1-1|-
CASSPTGVGTEAFF
>TRBV7-9|TRBJ1-2|-
CASSSGPSKNYGYTF
>TRBV27|TRBJ1-5|few
CATARGYSNQPQHF
>TRBV28|TRBJ1-1|-
CASSSLGGIGAFF
>TRBV13|TRBJ1-1|-
CASSSTTGAFF
>TRBV5-5|TRBJ2-2|-
CASSLFFAGGPGTGELFF
>TRBV5-4|TRBJ2-7|-
CASSLEGRRYEQYF
>TRBV18|TRBJ2-7|-
CASSPLGGTEYEQYF
>TRBV28|TRBJ1-4|-
CASSITGGVNEKLFF
>TRBV18|TRBJ2-4|once
CASSQDRSKNIQYF
>TRBV6-7|TRBJ1-4|-
CASSYHPGQHNEKLFF
>TRBV2|TRBJ1-1|-
CASSAHPRVTEAFF
>TRBV11-2|TRBJ2-7|-
CASSLGVEQYF
>TRBV2|TRBJ2-3|-
CASIGTYTDTQYF
>TRBV6-1|TRBJ1-4|-
CASSEARGAREKLFF